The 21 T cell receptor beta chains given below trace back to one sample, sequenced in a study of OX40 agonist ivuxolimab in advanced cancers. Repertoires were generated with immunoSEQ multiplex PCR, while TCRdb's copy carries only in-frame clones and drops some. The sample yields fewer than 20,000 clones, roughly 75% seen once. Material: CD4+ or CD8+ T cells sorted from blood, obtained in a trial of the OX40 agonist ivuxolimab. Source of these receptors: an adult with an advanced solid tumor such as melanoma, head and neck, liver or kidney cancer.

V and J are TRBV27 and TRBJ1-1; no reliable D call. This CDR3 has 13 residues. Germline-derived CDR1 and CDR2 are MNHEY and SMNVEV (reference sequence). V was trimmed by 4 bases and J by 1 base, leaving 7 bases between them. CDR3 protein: CASSYSGNTEAFF. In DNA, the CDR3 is TGTGCCAGCAGTTATTCAGGGAACACTGAAGCTTTCTTT.

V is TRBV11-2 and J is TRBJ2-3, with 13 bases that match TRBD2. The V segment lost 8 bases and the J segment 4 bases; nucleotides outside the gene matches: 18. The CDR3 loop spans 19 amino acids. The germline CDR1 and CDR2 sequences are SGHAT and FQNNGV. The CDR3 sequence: CASYPRAPGLAGRADTQYF. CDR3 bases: TGTGCCAGCTACCCTAGGGCCCCGGGACTAGCGGGACGGGCAGATACGCAGTATTTT.

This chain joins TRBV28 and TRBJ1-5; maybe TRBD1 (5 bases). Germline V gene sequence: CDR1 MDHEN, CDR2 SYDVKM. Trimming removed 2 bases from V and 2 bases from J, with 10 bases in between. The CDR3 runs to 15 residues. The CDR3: CASSLGGTGNQPQHF. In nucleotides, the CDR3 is TGTGCCAGCAGTTTAGGGGGGACGGGCAATCAGCCCCAGCATTTT.

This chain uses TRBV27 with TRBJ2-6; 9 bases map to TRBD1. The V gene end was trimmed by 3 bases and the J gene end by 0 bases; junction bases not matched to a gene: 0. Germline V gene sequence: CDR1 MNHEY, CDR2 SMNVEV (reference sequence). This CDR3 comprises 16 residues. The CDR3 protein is CASSLGQGSGANVLTF. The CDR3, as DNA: TGTGCCAGCAGTTTGGGACAGGGCTCTGGGGCCAACGTCCTGACTTTC.

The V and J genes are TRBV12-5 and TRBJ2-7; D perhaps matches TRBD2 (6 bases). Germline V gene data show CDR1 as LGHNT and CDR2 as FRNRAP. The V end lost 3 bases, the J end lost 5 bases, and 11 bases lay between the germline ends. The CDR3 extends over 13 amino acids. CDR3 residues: CASGFLVADEQYF. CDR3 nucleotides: TGTGCTAGTGGTTTTCTAGTAGCGGACGAGCAGTACTTC.

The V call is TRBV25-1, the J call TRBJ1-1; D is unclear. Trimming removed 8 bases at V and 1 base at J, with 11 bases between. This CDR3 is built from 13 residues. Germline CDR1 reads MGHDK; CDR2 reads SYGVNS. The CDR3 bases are TGTGCCAGCGGCATATCCGGGAACACTGAAGCTTTCTTT. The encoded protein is CASGISGNTEAFF.

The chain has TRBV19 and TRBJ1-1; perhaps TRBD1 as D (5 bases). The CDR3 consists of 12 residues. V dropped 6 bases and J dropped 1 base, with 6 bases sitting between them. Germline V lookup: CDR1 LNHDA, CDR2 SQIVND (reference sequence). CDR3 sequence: CASRRGNTEAFF. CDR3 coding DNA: TGTGCCAGTAGGAGGGGGAACACTGAAGCTTTCTTT.

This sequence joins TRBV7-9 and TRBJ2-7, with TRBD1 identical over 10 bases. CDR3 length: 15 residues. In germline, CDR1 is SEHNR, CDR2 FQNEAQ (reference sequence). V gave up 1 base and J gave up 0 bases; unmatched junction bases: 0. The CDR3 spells CASSLGTGGSYEQYF. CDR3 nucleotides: TGTGCCAGCAGCTTAGGGACAGGGGGCTCCTACGAGCAGTACTTC.

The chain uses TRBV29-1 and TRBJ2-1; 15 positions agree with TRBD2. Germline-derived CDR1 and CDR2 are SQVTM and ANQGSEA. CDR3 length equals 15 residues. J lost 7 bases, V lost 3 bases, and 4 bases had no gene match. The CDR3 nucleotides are TGCAGCGTTGACGGGACTAGCGGGAGGAGGAATGAGCAGTTCTTC. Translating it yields CSVDGTSGRRNEQFF.

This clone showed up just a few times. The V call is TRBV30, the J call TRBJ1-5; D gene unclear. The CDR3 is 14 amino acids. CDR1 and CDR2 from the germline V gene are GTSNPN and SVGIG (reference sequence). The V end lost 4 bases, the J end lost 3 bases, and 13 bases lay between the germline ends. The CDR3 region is CAWKASVDNQPQHF. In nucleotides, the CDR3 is TGTGCCTGGAAAGCTTCGGTGGACAATCAGCCCCAGCATTTT. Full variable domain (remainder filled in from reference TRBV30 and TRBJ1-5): SQTIHQWPATLVQPVGSPLSLECTVEGTSNPNLYWYRQAAGRGLQLLFYSVGIGQISSEVPQNLSASRPQDRQFILSSKKLLLSDSGFYLCAWKASVDNQPQHFGDGTRLSIL.

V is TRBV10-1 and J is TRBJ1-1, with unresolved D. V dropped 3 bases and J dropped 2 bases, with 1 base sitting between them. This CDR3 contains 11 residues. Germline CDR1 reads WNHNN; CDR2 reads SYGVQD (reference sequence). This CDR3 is CASSDNTEAFF. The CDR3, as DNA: TGCGCCAGCAGTGACAACACTGAAGCTTTCTTT.

Written as DNA, the CDR3 is TGTGCCAGCAGTTACTCAGTGAACACTGAAGCTTTCTTT. Amino acid sequence: CASSYSVNTEAFF. This sequence joins TRBV6-5 and TRBJ1-1; D ambiguous. The V gene's germline CDR1 is MNHEY and CDR2 SVGAGI. CDR3 length equals 13 residues. V lost 0 bases and J 0 bases, leaving 2 bases between the germline ends.

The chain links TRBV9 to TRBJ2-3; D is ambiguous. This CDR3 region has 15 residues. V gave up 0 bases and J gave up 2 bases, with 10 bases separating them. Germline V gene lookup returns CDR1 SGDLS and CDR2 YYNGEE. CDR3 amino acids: CASSVGVDSTDTQYF. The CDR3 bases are TGTGCCAGCAGCGTAGGGGTGGATTCCACAGATACGCAGTATTTT. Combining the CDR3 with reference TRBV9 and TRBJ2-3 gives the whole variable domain DSGVTQTPKHLITATGQRVTLRCSPRSGDLSVYWYQQSLDQGLQFLIQYYNGEERAKGNILERFSAQQFPDLHSELNLSSLELGDSALYFCASSVGVDSTDTQYFGPGTRLTVL.

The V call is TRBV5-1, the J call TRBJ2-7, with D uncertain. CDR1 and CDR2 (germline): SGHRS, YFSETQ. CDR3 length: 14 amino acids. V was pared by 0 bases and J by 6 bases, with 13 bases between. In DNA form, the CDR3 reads TGCGCCAGCAGCTTGGACGGCGACTTGGGCGAGCAGTACTTC. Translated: CASSLDGDLGEQYF.

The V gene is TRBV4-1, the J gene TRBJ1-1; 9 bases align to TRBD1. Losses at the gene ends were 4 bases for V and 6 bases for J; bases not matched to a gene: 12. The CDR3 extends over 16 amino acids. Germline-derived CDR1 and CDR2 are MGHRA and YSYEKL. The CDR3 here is CASSPLPGQGVAEAFF. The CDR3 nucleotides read TGCGCCAGCAGCCCCTTACCGGGACAGGGTGTGGCTGAAGCTTTCTTT.

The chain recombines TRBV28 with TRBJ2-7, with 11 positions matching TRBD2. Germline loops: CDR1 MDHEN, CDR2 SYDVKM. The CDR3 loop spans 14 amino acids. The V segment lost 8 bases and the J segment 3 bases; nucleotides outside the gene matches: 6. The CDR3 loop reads CASRPGTSGYEQYF. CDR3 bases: TGTGCCAGCCGTCCAGGGACTAGCGGCTACGAGCAGTACTTC.

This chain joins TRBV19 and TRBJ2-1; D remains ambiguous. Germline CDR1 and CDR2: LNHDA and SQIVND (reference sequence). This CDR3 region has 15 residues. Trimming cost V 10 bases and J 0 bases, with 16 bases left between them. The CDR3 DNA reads TGTGCCACTTCGCTACGAGCGCACTCCTACAATGAGCAGTTCTTC. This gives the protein CATSLRAHSYNEQFF.

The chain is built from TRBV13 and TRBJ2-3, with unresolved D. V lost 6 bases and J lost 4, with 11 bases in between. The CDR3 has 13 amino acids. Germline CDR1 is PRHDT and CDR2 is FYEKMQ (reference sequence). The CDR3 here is CASRLEASDTQYF. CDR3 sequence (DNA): TGTGCCAGCAGGCTCGAAGCATCAGATACGCAGTATTTT.

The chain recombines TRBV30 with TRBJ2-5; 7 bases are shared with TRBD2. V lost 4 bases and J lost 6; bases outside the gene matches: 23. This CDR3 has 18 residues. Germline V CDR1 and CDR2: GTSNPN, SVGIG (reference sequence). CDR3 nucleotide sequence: TGTGCCTGGACGTGGGGGATCGGCGGGGGAGTGTTACAAAAGACCCAGTACTTC. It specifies CAWTWGIGGGVLQKTQYF.

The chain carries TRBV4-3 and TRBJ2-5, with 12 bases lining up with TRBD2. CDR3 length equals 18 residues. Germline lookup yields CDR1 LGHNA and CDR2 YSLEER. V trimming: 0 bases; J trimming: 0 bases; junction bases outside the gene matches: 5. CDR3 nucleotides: TGCGCCAGCAGCCAAGATATTACTAGCGGGAGGTACCAAGAGACCCAGTACTTC. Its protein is CASSQDITSGRYQETQYF.

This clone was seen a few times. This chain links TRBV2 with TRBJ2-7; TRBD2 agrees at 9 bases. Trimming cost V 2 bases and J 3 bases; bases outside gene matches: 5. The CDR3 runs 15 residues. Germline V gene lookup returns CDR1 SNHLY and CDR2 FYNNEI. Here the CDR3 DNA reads TGTGCCAGCAGTGAAACAACTAGCGGGTTCTACGAGCAGTACTTC. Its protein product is CASSETTSGFYEQYF. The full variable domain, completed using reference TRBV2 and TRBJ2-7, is EPEVTQTPSHQVTQMGQEVILRCVPISNHLYFYWYRQILGQKVEFLVSFYNNEISEKSEIFDDQFSVERPDGSNFTLKIRSTKLEDSAMYFCASSETTSGFYEQYFGPGTRLTVT.